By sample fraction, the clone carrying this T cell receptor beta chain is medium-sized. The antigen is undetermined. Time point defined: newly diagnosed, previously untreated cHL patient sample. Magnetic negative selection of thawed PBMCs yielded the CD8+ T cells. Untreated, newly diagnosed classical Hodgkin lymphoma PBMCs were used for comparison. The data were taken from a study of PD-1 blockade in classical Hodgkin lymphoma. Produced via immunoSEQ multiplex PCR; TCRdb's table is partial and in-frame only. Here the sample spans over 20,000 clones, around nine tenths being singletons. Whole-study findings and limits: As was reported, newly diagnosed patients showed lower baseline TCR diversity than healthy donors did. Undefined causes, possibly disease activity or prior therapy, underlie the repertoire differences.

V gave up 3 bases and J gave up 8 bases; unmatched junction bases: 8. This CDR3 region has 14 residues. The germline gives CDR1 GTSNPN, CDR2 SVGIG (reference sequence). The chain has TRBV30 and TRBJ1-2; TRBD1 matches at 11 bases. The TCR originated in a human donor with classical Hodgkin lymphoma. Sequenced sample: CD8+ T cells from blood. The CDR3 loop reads CAWSEGTGGFGYTF. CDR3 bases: TGTGCCTGGAGCGAGGGGACAGGGGGGTTCGGCTACACCTTC. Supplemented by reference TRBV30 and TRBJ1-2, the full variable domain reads SQTIHQWPATLVQPVGSPLSLECTVEGTSNPNLYWYRQAAGRGLQLLFYSVGIGQISSEVPQNLSASRPQDRQFILSSKKLLLSDSGFYLCAWSEGTGGFGYTFGSGTRLTVV.